This T cell receptor beta chain was recovered during a study of PD-L1 blockade in urothelial cancer. Across the study: T cells numbered a median of 141,255 in the blood samples.

Between the trimmed V and J ends, which lost 6 bases and 3 bases, there was a span of 9 bases. Looked up from germline, CDR1 is SGHDN and CDR2 is FVKESK. The CDR3 loop spans 13 amino acids. In the case of this clone: The target antigen is unknown.

Here immunoSEQ multiplex PCR was the method, and the copy in TCRdb shows in-frame clones only, minus some. The table lists under 25,000 clones, approximately 82% of them singletons, with under 2% in the top ten. Regarding time point: peripheral blood 6 weeks after treatment start. Metastatic or locally advanced urothelial carcinoma was present in the patients. Each patient supplied 1 to 8 pretreatment and on-treatment samples. The study, taken as a whole, reports: Blood TCR clonality below the median before treatment was a predictor of better survival.

This receptor was taken from a man between 65 and 85 years old with urothelial cancer. The chain is built from TRBV14 and TRBJ1-5; no reliable D call. This material consisted of PBMCs, taken around atezolizumab (anti-PD-L1) treatment. The CDR3 nucleotides read TGTGCCAGCAGAGTCAGACTCAATCAGCCCCAGCATTTT. This gives the protein CASRVRLNQPQHF.